Below are 26 T cell receptor beta chains sequenced from a single sample in a study of vaccination and CD4 T cells after COVID-19 (dated by TCRdb to between 2021 and 2024). No cognate antigen is known for these TCRs. The label giving this sample's treatment or condition can be read as: roughly 10-day PBMC culture with coronavirus spike peptide pools or control peptides (ViraFEST assay). The method behind the library was PCR. Sequencing used an Illumina iSeq 100. At the Johns Hopkins FTIC core, DNA from the cultured CD4+ T cells underwent TCR sequencing with the Oncomine TCR Beta short-read assay. TCRdb ran its own pipeline on the public reads, namely fastp trimming at Q25 and MiXCR clone calling, and kept in-frame beta chains. All rows with the same CDR3 protein become a single entry with the most common DNA and genes. The sample contains about 16,000 distinct CDR3 sequences, 30% to 35% of them found a single time. Clones ranked in the top ten supply approximately 15% of the sample.

The sequencing sample was made of cultured CD4+ T cells from blood. Receptor source: a human donor with COVID-19.

The J gene is TRBJ1-2, the V gene TRBV5-1; TRBD1 matches at 7 bases. CDR3 length: 14 amino acids. Unmatched junction bases numbered 9, after V lost 7 bases and J lost 3 bases. The germline V gene encodes CDR1 SGHRS and CDR2 YFSETQ. The DNA for the CDR3 is TGCGCCAGCTCCTCCACCGGGACAGACTATGGCTACACCTTC. Translation gives CASSSTGTDYGYTF.

This clonotype was seen a handful of times. V is TRBV23-1 and J is TRBJ1-6; unclear D gene. TRBV23-1 is classed as an ORF, of uncertain function. The CDR3 contains 13 residues. The germline V and J ends were trimmed by 2 bases and 10 bases, with 9 bases remaining between them. This CDR3 is CASSQGSTSPLHF. The CDR3 DNA reads as TGCGCCAGCAGTCAAGGGAGTACCTCACCCCTCCACTTT.

The rearrangement uses TRBV2 and TRBJ1-5; D possibly corresponds to TRBD1 (6 bases). V was cut by 0 bases and J by 6 bases, with 15 bases left in between. The CDR3 is made up of 16 amino acids. The V gene's germline CDR1 is SNHLY and CDR2 FYNNEI. DNA of the CDR3: TGTGCCAGCAGTGAAGCGCCCCGGGGGGCGCGTCAGCCCCAGCATTTT. It codes for CASSEAPRGARQPQHF.

The rearrangement joins TRBV18 to TRBJ1-5; D is uncertain. This CDR3 has 12 residues. V was clipped by 0 bases and J by 6 bases, with 3 bases between them. CDR1 is KGHSH, CDR2 LQKENI, per germline. The CDR3 nucleotides read TGTGCCAGCTCACCACCGGGTCAGCCCCAGCATTTT. This sequence encodes CASSPPGQPQHF. Full variable domain (remainder filled in from reference TRBV18 and TRBJ1-5): NAGVMQNPRHLVRRRGQEARLRCSPMKGHSHVYWYRQLPEEGLKFMVYLQKENIIDESGMPKERFSAEFPKEGPSILRIQQVVRGDSAAYFCASSPPGQPQHFGDGTRLSIL.

This clonotype was seen only a few times. The chain is built from TRBV5-1 and TRBJ2-2; D remains ambiguous. The CDR3 extends over 15 amino acids. The germline V and J ends were trimmed by 2 bases and 3 bases, with 11 bases remaining between them. CDR1 is SGHRS and CDR2 is YFSETQ in the germline V gene. CDR3 sequence: CASSFLKSDTGELFF. The DNA for the CDR3 is TGCGCCAGCAGCTTCCTCAAGTCCGACACCGGGGAGCTGTTTTTT.

This clonotype was seen more than once but under ten times. CDR3 sequence (DNA): TGTGCCACCAGCAGAGATCCGACGGGGGGGCCCAAGACGCAGTATTTT. It is translated as CATSRDPTGGPKTQYF. The chain is built from TRBV15 and TRBJ2-3; TRBD2 matches 8 bases. V trimming: 0 bases; J trimming: 9 bases; junction bases outside the gene matches: 11. This CDR3 comprises 16 residues. Germline CDR1 is LNHNV and CDR2 is YYDKDF (reference sequence).

J is TRBJ2-5 and V is TRBV28; the D gene is possibly TRBD2 (6 bases). Germline CDR1 reads MDHEN; CDR2 reads SYDVKM. The CDR3 spans 15 residues. The V end was cut by 3 bases, the J end by 7 bases, with 18 bases between. The CDR3 loop reads CASSFGGVLKGTQYF. CDR3 nucleotide sequence: TGTGCCAGCAGTTTCGGAGGGGTCCTAAAAGGGACCCAGTACTTC.

This clonotype was seen a few times. The chain carries TRBV24-1 and TRBJ2-4, with 8 bases aligning to TRBD1. With 4 bases clipped from V and 0 bases from J, the junction kept 25 bases outside the gene matches. Germline V gene sequence: CDR1 KGHDR, CDR2 SFDVKD. This CDR3 contains 23 residues. The CDR3 loop reads CATSESPRGGTGRGRIAKNIQYF. Written as DNA, the CDR3 is TGTGCCACCAGTGAATCCCCCCGTGGAGGGACAGGTCGGGGTCGGATAGCCAAAAACATTCAGTACTTC.

This clonotype has more than one count but fewer than ten. The J gene is TRBJ1-4, the V gene TRBV4-1, with D perhaps matching TRBD1 (6 bases). Germline V CDR1 and CDR2: MGHRA, YSYEKL. The CDR3 extends over 17 amino acids. Trimming left V 3 bases short and J 0 bases short, with 14 bases between. The CDR3 nucleotides are TGCGCCAGCAGCCACTCACATCCAGGGGCAACTAATGAAAAACTGTTTTTT. This translates into CASSHSHPGATNEKLFF.

Here the CDR3 DNA reads TGCAGTGCTAGAGCCGGGACTAGCCAGGGAAGAACAGATACGCAGTATTTT. Translation: CSARAGTSQGRTDTQYF. The genes are TRBV20-1 and TRBJ2-3, with TRBD2 matching 9 bases. The V gene's germline CDR1 is DFQATT and CDR2 SNEGSKA (reference sequence). This CDR3 region has 17 residues. V trimming: 1 base; J trimming: 3 bases; junction bases outside the gene matches: 11.

This clonotype showed up just a few times. This sequence joins TRBV11-2 and TRBJ2-7, with D uncertain. Germline CDR1 SGHAT, CDR2 FQNNGV. The length of the CDR3 is 13 residues. Between the trimmed V and J ends, which lost 0 bases and 2 bases, there was a span of 5 bases. CDR3 amino acids: CASSLEETYEQYF. CDR3 in DNA: TGTGCCAGCAGCTTAGAGGAGACCTACGAGCAGTACTTC.

The CDR3 coding sequence is TGTGCCAGCAGTGTCGGCAGGGGCTCCTACAATGAGCAGTTCTTC. It codes for CASSVGRGSYNEQFF. This chain connects TRBV2 to TRBJ2-1; possible D gene TRBD1, 6 bases. The V gene's germline CDR1 is SNHLY and CDR2 FYNNEI. V lost 4 bases and J 0 bases, leaving 10 bases between the germline ends. CDR3 length equals 15 residues.

The chain has TRBV6-2 or TRBV6-3 and TRBJ2-2; 7 nucleotides agree with TRBD1. J was trimmed by 5 bases and V by 5 bases; bases with no gene match: 8. The CDR3 contains 15 residues. Germline CDR1 and CDR2: MNHEY and SVGEGT. DNA for the CDR3: TGTGCCAGCAGTACGACAGGGAAACGAACCGGGGAGCTGTTTTTT. Protein sequence: CASSTTGKRTGELFF.

The gene calls are TRBV3-1 and TRBJ1-5; D may be TRBD1 (5 bases). This CDR3 region has 13 residues. Germline V gene data show CDR1 as LGHDT and CDR2 as YNNKEL (reference sequence). V gave up 6 bases and J gave up 6 bases, with 12 bases separating them. CDR3 coding DNA: TGTGCCAGCAGTCGACAGTTGGGTCAGCCCCAGCATTTT. Protein product: CASSRQLGQPQHF.

The chain recombines TRBV7-9 with TRBJ1-6; D perhaps matches TRBD1 (6 bases). CDR1 SEHNR and CDR2 FQNEAQ come from the germline V gene (reference sequence). The CDR3 consists of 16 residues. V was trimmed by 5 bases and J by 8 bases, leaving 19 bases between them. The CDR3 sequence is CASSPRQAGVDSPLHF. CDR3 DNA: TGTGCCAGCAGCCCTAGACAGGCCGGGGTGGATTCACCCCTCCACTTT.

The rearrangement joins TRBV10-1 to TRBJ2-4; D is possibly TRBD1 (5 bases). The ends were cut back, 3 bases at V and 4 bases at J, with 10 bases in the middle. This CDR3 region has 14 residues. Germline CDR1 reads WNHNN; CDR2 reads SYGVQD (reference sequence). CDR3 region: CASSEAGIKNIQYF. As DNA, the CDR3 is TGCGCCAGCAGTGAAGCAGGGATAAAAAACATTCAGTACTTC.

This clonotype has more than one count but fewer than ten. V is TRBV20-1 and J is TRBJ2-3; no reliable D call. The CDR3 extends over 11 amino acids. CDR1 and CDR2 from the germline V gene are DFQATT and SNEGSKA (reference sequence). V dropped 4 bases and J dropped 4 bases, with 6 bases sitting between them. CDR3 in amino acids: CSANTADTQYF. The CDR3 nucleotides read TGCAGTGCTAATACCGCAGATACGCAGTATTTT.

This chain links TRBV6-2 or TRBV6-3 with TRBJ2-7, with a possible D match to TRBD1 (7 bases). Trimming shortened V by 2 bases and J by 7 bases, and 9 bases separated the two germline ends. The CDR3 totals 12 residues. The germline V gene has CDR1 MNHEY and CDR2 SVGEGT. The CDR3 region is CASSYAGGEQYF. DNA of the CDR3: TGTGCCAGCAGTTACGCAGGGGGGGAGCAGTACTTC.

The rearrangement uses TRBV2 and TRBJ1-5; D is undetermined. Germline CDR1 reads SNHLY; CDR2 reads FYNNEI. V dropped 7 bases and J dropped 0 bases, with 13 bases sitting between them. This CDR3 region has 15 residues. The CDR3 here is CASKLSEYSNQPQHF. The CDR3 DNA follows: TGTGCCAGCAAACTATCGGAGTATAGCAATCAGCCCCAGCATTTT.

The chain is built from TRBV10-1 and TRBJ2-1; the D is unclear. CDR3 length equals 15 residues. Trimming stripped 5 bases from V and 1 base from J, with 12 bases between. The germline V gene encodes CDR1 WNHNN and CDR2 SYGVQD (reference sequence). This CDR3 reads CASSTTVGSYNEQFF. The CDR3 bases are TGCGCCAGCAGTACCACAGTCGGGTCCTACAATGAGCAGTTCTTC.

This clonotype was observed a few times. This chain's CDR3 is CASSNTGSSYNSPLHF. CDR3 in DNA: TGTGCCAGCAGCAACACGGGAAGCTCCTATAATTCACCCCTCCACTTT. The V call is TRBV21-1, the J call TRBJ1-6; the table's D call, TRBD1, has no DNA check behind it. TRBV21-1 is labeled a pseudogene. This CDR3 comprises 16 residues.

The chain employs TRBV20-1 and TRBJ1-6; TRBD1 is a possible D gene (5 bases). The CDR3 sequence is 12 residues long. V was cut by 6 bases and J by 9 bases, with 12 bases left in between. Germline CDR1 DFQATT, CDR2 SNEGSKA (reference sequence). The CDR3 spells CSAISGSSPLHF. CDR3 sequence (DNA): TGCAGTGCAATTTCAGGGAGTTCACCCCTCCACTTT.

This chain connects TRBV7-9 to TRBJ1-5; D call uncertain. Germline V gene lookup returns CDR1 SEHNR and CDR2 FQNEAQ (reference sequence). This CDR3 has 14 residues. The germline V and J ends were trimmed by 1 base and 6 bases, with 10 bases remaining between them. The CDR3 spells CASSLEGGGQPQHF. Written as DNA, the CDR3 is TGTGCCAGCAGCTTAGAGGGAGGAGGTCAGCCCCAGCATTTT. The complete variable domain, with remaining parts taken from reference TRBV7-9 and TRBJ1-5, reads DTGVSQNPRHKITKRGQNVTFRCDPISEHNRLYWYRQTLGQGPEFLTYFQNEAQLEKSRLLSDRFSAERPKGSFSTLEIQRTEQGDSAMYLCASSLEGGGQPQHFGDGTRLSIL.

In DNA, the CDR3 is TGCGCCAGCAGCTCCTTGGACCTAAAAGGGGAAAAACTGTTTTTT. This translates into CASSSLDLKGEKLFF. The J gene is TRBJ1-4, the V gene TRBV5-1, with D unclear. From germline, CDR1 is SGHRS and CDR2 YFSETQ. The CDR3 loop spans 15 amino acids. V lost 3 bases and J 8 bases, leaving 17 bases between the germline ends.

The chain couples TRBV20-1 to TRBJ2-7, with D perhaps matching TRBD2 (6 bases). V lost 3 bases to trimming and J lost 1 base, with 13 bases between them. The V gene's germline CDR1 is DFQATT and CDR2 SNEGSKA (reference sequence). The CDR3 runs 14 residues. Here the CDR3 reads CSASVAGRSYEQYF. CDR3 bases: TGCAGTGCTAGCGTGGCAGGGAGGTCCTACGAGCAGTACTTC.

To note about this clonotype: A read error is likely, as this CDR3 ends without the conserved phenylalanine or tryptophan. The chain has TRBV7-2 and TRBJ1-3; D remains ambiguous. Germline V gene sequence: CDR1 SGHTA, CDR2 FQGNSA. Trimming removed 3 bases at V and 1 base at J, with 4 bases between. The CDR3 has 13 residues. CDR3 nucleotides: TGTGCCAGCAGCTTTCAATCTGGAAACACCATATATCTT. Residues: CASSFQSGNTIYL.